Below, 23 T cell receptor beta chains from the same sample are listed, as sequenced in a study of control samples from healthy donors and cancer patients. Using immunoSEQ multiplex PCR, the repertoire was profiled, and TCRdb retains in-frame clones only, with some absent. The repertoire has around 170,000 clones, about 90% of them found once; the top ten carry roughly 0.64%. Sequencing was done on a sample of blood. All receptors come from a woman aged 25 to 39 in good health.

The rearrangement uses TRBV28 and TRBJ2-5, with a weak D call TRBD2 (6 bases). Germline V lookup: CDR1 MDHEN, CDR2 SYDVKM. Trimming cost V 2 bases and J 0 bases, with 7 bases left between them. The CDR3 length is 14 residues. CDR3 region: CASSLGGYQETQYF. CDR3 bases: TGTGCCAGCAGTTTAGGGGGGTACCAAGAGACCCAGTACTTC.

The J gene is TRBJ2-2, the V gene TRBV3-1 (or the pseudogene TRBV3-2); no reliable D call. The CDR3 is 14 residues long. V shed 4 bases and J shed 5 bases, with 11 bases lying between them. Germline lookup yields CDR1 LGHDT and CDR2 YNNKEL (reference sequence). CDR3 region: CASSPSSLTGELFF. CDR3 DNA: TGTGCCAGCAGCCCCTCGTCACTTACCGGGGAGCTGTTTTTT.

CDR3 amino acids: CASSLQTNTGELFF. CDR3 nucleotide sequence: TGTGCCAGCAGCCTACAGACGAACACCGGGGAGCTGTTTTTT. The chain employs TRBV5-4 and TRBJ2-2; the D is unclear. V lost 4 bases to trimming and J lost 0 bases, with 7 bases between them. The germline CDR1 and CDR2 sequences are SGHNT and YYREEE (reference sequence). The CDR3 consists of 14 residues. Supplemented by reference TRBV5-4 and TRBJ2-2, the full variable domain reads ETGVTQSPTHLIKTRGQQVTLRCSSQSGHNTVSWYQQALGQGPQFIFQYYREEENGRGNFPPRFSGLQFPNYSSELNVNALELDDSALYLCASSLQTNTGELFFGEGSRLTVL.

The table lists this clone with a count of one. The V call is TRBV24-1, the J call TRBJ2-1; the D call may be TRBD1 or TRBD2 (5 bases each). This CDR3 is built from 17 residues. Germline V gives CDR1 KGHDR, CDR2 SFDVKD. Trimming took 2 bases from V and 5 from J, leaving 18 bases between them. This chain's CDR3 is CATSDWGIGATDNEQFF. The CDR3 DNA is TGTGCCACCAGTGATTGGGGAATCGGGGCTACCGACAATGAGCAGTTCTTC.

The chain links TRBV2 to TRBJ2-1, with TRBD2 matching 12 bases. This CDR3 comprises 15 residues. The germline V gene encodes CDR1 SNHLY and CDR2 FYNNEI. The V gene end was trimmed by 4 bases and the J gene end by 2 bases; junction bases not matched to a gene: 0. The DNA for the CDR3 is TGTGCCAGCAGTGGGACTAGCGGGGCCTACAATGAGCAGTTCTTC. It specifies CASSGTSGAYNEQFF.

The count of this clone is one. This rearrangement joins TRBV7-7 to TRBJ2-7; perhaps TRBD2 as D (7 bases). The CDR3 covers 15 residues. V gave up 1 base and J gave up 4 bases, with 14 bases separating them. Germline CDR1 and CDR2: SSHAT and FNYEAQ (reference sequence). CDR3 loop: CASSLGRGGGYEQYF. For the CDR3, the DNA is TGTGCCAGCAGCTTAGGGCGGGGAGGGGGTTACGAGCAGTACTTC.

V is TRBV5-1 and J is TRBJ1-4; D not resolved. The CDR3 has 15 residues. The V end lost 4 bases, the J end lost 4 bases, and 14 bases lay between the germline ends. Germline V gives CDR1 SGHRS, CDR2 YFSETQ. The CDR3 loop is CASSPGTGFNEKLFF. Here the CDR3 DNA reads TGCGCCAGCAGCCCTGGAACGGGCTTTAATGAAAAACTGTTTTTT. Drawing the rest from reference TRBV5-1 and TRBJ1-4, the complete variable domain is KAGVTQTPRYLIKTRGQQVTLSCSPISGHRSVSWYQQTPGQGLQFLFEYFSETQRNKGNFPGRFSGRQFSNSRSEMNVSTLELGDSALYLCASSPGTGFNEKLFFGSGTQLSVL.

CDR3 DNA: TGTGCCAGCAGCCCGATAGCGGTTCAAGAGACCCAGTACTTC. Its protein is CASSPIAVQETQYF. This chain joins TRBV9 and TRBJ2-5; possible D gene TRBD2, 6 bases. V dropped 4 bases and J dropped 2 bases, with 12 bases sitting between them. Germline V gene data show CDR1 as SGDLS and CDR2 as YYNGEE. The CDR3 extends over 14 amino acids.

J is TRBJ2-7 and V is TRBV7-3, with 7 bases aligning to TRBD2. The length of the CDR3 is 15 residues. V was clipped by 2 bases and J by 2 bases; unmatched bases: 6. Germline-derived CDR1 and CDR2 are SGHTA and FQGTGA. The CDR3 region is CASSLGSGKTYEQYF. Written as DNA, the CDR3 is TGTGCCAGCAGCTTAGGGAGCGGGAAGACCTACGAGCAGTACTTC.

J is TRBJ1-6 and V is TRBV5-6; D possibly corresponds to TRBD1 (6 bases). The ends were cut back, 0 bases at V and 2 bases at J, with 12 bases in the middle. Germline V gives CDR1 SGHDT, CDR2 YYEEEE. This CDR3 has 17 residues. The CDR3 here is CASSLAYRDPYNSPLHF. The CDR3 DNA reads TGTGCCAGCAGCTTGGCGTACAGGGATCCCTATAATTCACCCCTCCACTTT.

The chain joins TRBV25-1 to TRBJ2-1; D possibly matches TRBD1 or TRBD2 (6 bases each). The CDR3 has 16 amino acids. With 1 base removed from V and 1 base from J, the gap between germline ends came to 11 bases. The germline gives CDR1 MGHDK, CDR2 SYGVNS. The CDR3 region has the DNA TGTGCCAGCAGTGAATGCAGGGGACTTTCCTACAATGAGCAGTTCTTC. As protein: CASSECRGLSYNEQFF.

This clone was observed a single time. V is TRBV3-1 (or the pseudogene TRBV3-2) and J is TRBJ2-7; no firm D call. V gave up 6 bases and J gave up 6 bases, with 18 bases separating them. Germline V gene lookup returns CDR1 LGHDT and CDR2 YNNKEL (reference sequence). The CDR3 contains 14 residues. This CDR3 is CASRSKGAGLEQYF. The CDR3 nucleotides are TGTGCCAGCAGAAGCAAGGGCGCTGGCCTCGAGCAGTACTTC.

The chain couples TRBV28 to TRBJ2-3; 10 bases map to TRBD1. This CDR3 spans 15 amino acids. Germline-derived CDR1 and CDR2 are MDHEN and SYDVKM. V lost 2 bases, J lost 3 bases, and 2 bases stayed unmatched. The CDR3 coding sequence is TGTGCCAGCAGTTTAAAGGGACAGGGGACAGATACGCAGTATTTT. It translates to CASSLKGQGTDTQYF.

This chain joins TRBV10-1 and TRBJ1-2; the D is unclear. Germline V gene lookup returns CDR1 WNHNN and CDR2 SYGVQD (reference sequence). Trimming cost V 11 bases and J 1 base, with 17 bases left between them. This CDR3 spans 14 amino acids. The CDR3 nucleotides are TGCGCCCCCAGCGGTGAATTTTATAACTATGGCTACACCTTC. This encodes CAPSGEFYNYGYTF.

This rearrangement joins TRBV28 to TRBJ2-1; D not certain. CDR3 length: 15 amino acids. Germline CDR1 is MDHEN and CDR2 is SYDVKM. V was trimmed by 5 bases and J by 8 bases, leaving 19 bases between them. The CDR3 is CASSLRVGPLDEQFF. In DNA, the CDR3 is TGTGCCAGCAGTCTCCGCGTGGGTCCCTTGGATGAGCAGTTCTTC.

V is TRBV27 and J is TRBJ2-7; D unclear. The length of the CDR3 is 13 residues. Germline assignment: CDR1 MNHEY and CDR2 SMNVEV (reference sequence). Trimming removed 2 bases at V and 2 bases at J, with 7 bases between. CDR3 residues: CASSLRATYEQYF. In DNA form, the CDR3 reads TGTGCCAGCAGTTTACGCGCAACCTACGAGCAGTACTTC.

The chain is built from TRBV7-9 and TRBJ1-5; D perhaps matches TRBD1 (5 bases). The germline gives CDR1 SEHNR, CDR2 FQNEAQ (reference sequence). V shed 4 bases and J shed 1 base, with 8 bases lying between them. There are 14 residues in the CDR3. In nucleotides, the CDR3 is TGTGCCAGCAGCTCTACAGGAAGCAATCAGCCCCAGCATTTT. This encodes CASSSTGSNQPQHF.

CDR3 residues: CATSKPGRGSYNEQFF. DNA of the CDR3: TGTGCCACCAGCAAACCGGGGAGAGGGTCCTACAATGAGCAGTTCTTC. The V and J genes are TRBV24-1 and TRBJ2-1; tentative D call: TRBD2 (5 bases). The CDR3 runs to 16 residues. Germline V gene lookup returns CDR1 KGHDR and CDR2 SFDVKD. V was pared by 7 bases and J by 1 base, with 16 bases between.

CDR3 DNA sequence: TGTGCCAGCAGTTACTCGATAGGTAGCGAGCAGTACTTC. Translated, it gives CASSYSIGSEQYF. V and J are TRBV6-6 and TRBJ2-7, with D unclear. Germline assignment: CDR1 MNHNY and CDR2 SVGAGI (reference sequence). Trimming removed 0 bases from V and 6 bases from J, with 9 bases in between. CDR3 size: 13 residues.

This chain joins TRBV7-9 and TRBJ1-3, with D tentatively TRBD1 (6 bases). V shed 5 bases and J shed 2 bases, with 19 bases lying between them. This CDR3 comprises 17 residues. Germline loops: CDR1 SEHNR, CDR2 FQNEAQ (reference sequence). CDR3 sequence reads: CASSPRGLQGPGNTIYF. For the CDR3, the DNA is TGTGCCAGCAGCCCGCGAGGGCTACAGGGTCCTGGAAACACCATATATTTT.

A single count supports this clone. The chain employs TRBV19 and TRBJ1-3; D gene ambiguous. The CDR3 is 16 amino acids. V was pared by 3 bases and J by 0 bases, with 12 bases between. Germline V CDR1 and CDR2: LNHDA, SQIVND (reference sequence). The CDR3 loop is CASSMRARSSGNTIYF. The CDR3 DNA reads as TGTGCCAGTAGTATGAGAGCCAGAAGCTCTGGAAACACCATATATTTT.

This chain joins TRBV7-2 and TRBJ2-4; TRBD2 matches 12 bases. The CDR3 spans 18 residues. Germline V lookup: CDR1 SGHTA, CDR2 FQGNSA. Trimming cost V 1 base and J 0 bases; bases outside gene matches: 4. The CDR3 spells CASSLGLAGGLAKNIQYF. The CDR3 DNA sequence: TGTGCCAGCAGCTTAGGGCTAGCGGGAGGGCTAGCCAAAAACATTCAGTACTTC.

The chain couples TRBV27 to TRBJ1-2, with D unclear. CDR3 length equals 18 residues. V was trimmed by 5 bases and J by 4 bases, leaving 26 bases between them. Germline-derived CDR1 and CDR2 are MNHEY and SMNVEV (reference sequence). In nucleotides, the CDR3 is TGTGCCAGCAGTCTAATACCTATTGGAAGTTTAGGCAGCTATGGCTACACCTTC. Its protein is CASSLIPIGSLGSYGYTF.